The clone carrying this TCR beta chain rates as medium-sized. The antigen is undetermined. Peripheral blood genomic DNA, not sorted cells or RNA, was the template. V trimming: 5 bases; J trimming: 0 bases; junction bases outside the gene matches: 9. The CDR3 extends over 18 amino acids. Multiplex touch-down PCR with TRB-A/B primers amplified rearranged V-D-J TRB sequences. TCRdb fed the multiplex PCR reads into MiXCR, producing one record per CDR3 protein. In the table there are roughly 4,600 distinct CDR3 sequences, 20% of which are singletons. This specimen belongs to a study of T cell repertoires in aging, cancer and after chemotherapy. Study as a whole: Repeat sampling of healthy donors over several months to years showed clear clonal overlap. Approximately 9 million TCR reads made up the full dataset. Study findings and constraints: Healthy donors lost TCR diversity with age mainly through richness, cancer patients through richness and evenness.

The source of this sequence is a human donor in good health. The donor label of this sample is uncertain. Material for sequencing was blood. The gene calls are TRBV12-3 or TRBV12-4 and TRBJ2-2, with TRBD2 matching 10 bases. The CDR3 coding sequence is TGTGCCAGCAGTCTATCCCTTAGCGGGGGGCCGAACACCGGGGAGCTGTTTTTT. Amino acid sequence: CASSLSLSGGPNTGELFF.